This record looks at one T cell receptor (beta chain) sequence and its context. The antigen is undetermined. The source of the sample is a study of vaccination effects on CD4 cells after COVID-19. Overall study: Expansion with viral peptide pools was applied to antigen-specific CD4+ T cells by the ViraFEST assay prior to sequencing. General study points: Clones that were induced by infection or by vaccine showed marked contraction late after vaccination. Relatively few convalescent patients took part in the study, which had no early post-infection timepoints.

CD4+ T cells were isolated after around 10 days of culture. Each participant was given two doses of one vaccine (BNT162b2 or mRNA-1273). Prior SARS-CoV-2 infection was absent in the vaccine recipients, as shown by negative nucleocapsid antibodies. Method: immunoSEQ multiplex PCR; TCRdb's copy keeps in-frame clones and lacks some. The sample shows about 57,000 clones, 78% of them seen only once. The specimen comprised CD4+ T cells from PBMCs cultured without peptide, sampled after COVID-19 vaccination. The TCR comes from a human donor who received a COVID-19 vaccine.

CDR3 loop: CASRGAGYGYTF. The CDR3 DNA reads TGTGCCAGCAGAGGTGCTGGCTATGGCTACACCTTC. This chain links TRBV6-5 with TRBJ1-2; D ambiguous. Germline CDR1 is MNHEY and CDR2 is SVGAGI. Trimming removed 6 bases at V and 4 bases at J, with 9 bases between. The length of the CDR3 is 12 residues.